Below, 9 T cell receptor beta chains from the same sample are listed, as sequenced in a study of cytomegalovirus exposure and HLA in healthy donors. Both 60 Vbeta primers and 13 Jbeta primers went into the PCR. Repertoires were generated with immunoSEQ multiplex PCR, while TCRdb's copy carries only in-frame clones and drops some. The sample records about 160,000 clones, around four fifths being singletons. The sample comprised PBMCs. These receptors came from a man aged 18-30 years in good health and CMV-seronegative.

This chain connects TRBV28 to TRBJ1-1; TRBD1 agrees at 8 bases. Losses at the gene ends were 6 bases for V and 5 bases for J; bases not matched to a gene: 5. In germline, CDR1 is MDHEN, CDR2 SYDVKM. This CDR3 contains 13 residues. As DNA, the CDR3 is TGTGCCAGCAGGATGACAGGGGTAACTGAAGCTTTCTTT. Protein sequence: CASRMTGVTEAFF.

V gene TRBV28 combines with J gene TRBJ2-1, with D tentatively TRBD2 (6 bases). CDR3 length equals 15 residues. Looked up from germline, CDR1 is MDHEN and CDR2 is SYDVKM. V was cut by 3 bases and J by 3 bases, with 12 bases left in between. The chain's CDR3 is CASSLGGPGYNEQFF. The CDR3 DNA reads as TGTGCCAGCAGTTTGGGGGGTCCCGGCTACAATGAGCAGTTCTTC. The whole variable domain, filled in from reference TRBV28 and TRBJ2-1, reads DVKVTQSSRYLVKRTGEKVFLECVQDMDHENMFWYRQDPGLGLRLIYFSYDVKMKEKGDIPEGYSVSREKKERFSLILESASTNQTSMYLCASSLGGPGYNEQFFGPGTRLTVL.

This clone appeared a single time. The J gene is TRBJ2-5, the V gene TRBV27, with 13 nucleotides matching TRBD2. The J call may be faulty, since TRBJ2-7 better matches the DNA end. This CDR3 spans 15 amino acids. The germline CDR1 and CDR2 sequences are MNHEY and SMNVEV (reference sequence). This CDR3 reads CASSFRGLAGYEQYF. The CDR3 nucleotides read TGTGCCAGCAGTTTTAGGGGACTAGCGGGATACGAGCAGTACTTC.

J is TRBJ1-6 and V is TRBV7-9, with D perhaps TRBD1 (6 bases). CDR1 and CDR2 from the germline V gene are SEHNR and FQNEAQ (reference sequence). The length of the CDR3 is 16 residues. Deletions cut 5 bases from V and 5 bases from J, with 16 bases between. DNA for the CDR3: TGTGCCAGCAGCGGCCTCCGGGGGGGGCATAATTCACCCCTCCACTTT. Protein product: CASSGLRGGHNSPLHF.

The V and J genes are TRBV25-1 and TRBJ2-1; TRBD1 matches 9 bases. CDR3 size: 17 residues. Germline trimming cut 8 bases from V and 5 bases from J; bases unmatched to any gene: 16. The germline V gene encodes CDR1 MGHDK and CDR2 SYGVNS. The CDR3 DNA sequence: TGTGCCAGCTGCCCTAACTCGAACAGGGGGCGTAACAATGAGCAGTTCTTC. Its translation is CASCPNSNRGRNNEQFF. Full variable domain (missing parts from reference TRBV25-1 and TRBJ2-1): EADIYQTPRYLVIGTGKKITLECSQTMGHDKMYWYQQDPGMELHLIHYSYGVNSTEKGDLSSESTVSRIRTEHFPLTLESARPSHTSQYLCASCPNSNRGRNNEQFFGPGTRLTVL.

This CDR3 reads CASSHLTSGRPYEQYF. The CDR3 region has the DNA TGCGCCAGCAGCCACTTGACTAGCGGGAGGCCCTACGAGCAGTACTTC. The chain has TRBV4-3 and TRBJ2-7; 13 bases agree with TRBD2. V lost 3 bases to trimming and J lost 2 bases; unmatched junction nucleotides: 4. CDR3 size: 16 residues. Germline CDR1 reads LGHNA; CDR2 reads YSLEER.

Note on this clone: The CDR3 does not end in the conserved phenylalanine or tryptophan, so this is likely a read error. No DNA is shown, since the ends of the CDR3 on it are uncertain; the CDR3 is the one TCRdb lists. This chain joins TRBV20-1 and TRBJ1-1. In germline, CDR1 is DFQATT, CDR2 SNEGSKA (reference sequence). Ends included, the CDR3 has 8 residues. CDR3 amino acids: CSARGGGR.

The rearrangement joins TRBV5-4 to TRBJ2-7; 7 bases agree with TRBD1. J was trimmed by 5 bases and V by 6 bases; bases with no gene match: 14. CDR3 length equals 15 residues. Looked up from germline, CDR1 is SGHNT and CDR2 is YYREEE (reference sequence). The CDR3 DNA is TGTGCCAGCACCCGTCCCGGGACAGAATCTCACGAGCAGTACTTC. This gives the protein CASTRPGTESHEQYF.

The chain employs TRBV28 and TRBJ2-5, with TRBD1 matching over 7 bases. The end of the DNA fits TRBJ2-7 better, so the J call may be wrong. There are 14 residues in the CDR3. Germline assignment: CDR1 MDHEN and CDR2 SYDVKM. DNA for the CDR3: TGTGCGACATTAGGATGGGGACAGCCCTACGAGCAGTACTTC. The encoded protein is CATLGWGQPYEQYF.